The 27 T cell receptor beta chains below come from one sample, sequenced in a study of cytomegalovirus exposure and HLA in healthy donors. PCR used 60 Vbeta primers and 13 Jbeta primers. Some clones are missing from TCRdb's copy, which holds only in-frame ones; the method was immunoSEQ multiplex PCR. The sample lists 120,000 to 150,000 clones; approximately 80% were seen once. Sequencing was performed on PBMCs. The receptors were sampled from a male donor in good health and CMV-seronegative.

CDR3 loop: CASSLSSGQGSEQYF. CDR3 coding DNA: TGCGCCAGCAGCCTCAGCTCGGGACAGGGTTCCGAGCAGTACTTC. The gene calls are TRBV4-3 and TRBJ2-7; 9 nucleotides agree with TRBD1. Germline V gives CDR1 LGHNA, CDR2 YSLEER. V trimming: 4 bases; J trimming: 6 bases; junction bases outside the gene matches: 10. The CDR3 is made up of 15 amino acids.

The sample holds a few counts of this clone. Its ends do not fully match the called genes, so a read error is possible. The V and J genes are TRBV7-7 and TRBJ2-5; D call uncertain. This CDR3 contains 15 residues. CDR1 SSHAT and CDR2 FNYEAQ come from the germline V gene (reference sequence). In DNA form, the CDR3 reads TGTGCTAGCAGCTTATTTACAGATCCTAAGGAGACCCAGTACTTC. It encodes CASSLFTDPKETQYF.

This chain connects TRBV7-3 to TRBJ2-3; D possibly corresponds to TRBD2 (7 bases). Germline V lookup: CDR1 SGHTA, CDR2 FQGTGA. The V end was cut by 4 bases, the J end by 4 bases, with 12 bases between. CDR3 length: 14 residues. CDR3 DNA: TGTGCCAGCAGCTCGGGGGGCCATCCAGATACGCAGTATTTT. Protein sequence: CASSSGGHPDTQYF.

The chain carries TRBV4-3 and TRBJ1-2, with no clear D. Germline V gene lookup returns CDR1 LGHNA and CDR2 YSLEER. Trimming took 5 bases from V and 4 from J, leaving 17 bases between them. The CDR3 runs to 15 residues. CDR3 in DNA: TGCGCCAGCAGCAGAGAACGGCGGGGAGGCTATGGCTACACCTTC. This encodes CASSRERRGGYGYTF.

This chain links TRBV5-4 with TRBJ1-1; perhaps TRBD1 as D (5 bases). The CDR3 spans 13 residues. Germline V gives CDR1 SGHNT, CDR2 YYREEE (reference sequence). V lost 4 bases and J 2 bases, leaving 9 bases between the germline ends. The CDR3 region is CASSHDSNTEAFF. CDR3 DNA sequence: TGTGCCAGCAGCCACGACAGTAACACTGAAGCTTTCTTT.

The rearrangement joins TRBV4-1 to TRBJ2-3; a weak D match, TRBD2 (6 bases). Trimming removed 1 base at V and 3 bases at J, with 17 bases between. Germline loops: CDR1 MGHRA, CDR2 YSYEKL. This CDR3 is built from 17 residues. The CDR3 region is CASSQGGGARATDTQYF. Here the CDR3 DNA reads TGCGCCAGCAGCCAAGGAGGAGGGGCCCGTGCGACAGATACGCAGTATTTT.

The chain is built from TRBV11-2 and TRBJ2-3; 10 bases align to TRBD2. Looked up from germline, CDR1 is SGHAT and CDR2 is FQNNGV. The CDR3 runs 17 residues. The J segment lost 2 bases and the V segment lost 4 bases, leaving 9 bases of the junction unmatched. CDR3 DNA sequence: TGTGCCAGCAGCTCCCTAGGACTAGCGGTTCTCACAGATACGCAGTATTTT. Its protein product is CASSSLGLAVLTDTQYF.

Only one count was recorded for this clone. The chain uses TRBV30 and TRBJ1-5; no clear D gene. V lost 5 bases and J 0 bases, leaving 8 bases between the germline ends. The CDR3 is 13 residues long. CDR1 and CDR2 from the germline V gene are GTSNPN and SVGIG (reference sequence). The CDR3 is CAWETDSNQPQHF. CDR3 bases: TGTGCCTGGGAGACTGATAGCAATCAGCCCCAGCATTTT.

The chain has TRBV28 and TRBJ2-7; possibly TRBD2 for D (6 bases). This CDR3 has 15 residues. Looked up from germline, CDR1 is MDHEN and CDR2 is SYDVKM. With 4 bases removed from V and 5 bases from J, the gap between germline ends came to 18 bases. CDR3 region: CASSSSGVSVNEQYF. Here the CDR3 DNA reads TGTGCCAGCAGTTCATCGGGAGTTTCCGTCAACGAGCAGTACTTC.

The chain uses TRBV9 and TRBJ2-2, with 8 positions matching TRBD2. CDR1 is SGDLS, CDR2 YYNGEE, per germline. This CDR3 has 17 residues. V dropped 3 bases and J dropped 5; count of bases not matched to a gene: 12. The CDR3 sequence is CASSEWGAGERTGELFF. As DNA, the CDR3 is TGTGCCAGCAGCGAGTGGGGAGCGGGAGAACGGACCGGGGAGCTGTTTTTT.

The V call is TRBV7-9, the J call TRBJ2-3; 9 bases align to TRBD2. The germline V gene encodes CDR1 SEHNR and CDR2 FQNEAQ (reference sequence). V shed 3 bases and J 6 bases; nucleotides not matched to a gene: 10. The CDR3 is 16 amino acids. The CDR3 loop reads CASSFVLAGLSDTQYF. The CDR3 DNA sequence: TGTGCCAGCAGCTTCGTTCTAGCGGGATTGTCGGATACGCAGTATTTT. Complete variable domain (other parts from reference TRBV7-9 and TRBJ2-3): DTGVSQNPRHKITKRGQNVTFRCDPISEHNRLYWYRQTLGQGPEFLTYFQNEAQLEKSRLLSDRFSAERPKGSFSTLEIQRTEQGDSAMYLCASSFVLAGLSDTQYFGPGTRLTVL.

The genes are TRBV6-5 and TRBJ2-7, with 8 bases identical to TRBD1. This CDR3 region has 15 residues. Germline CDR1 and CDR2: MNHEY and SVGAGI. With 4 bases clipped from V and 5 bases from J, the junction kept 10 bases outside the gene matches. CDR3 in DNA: TGTGCCAGCAGTTCACGACAGGGGCGAAGGCACGAGCAGTACTTC. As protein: CASSSRQGRRHEQYF.

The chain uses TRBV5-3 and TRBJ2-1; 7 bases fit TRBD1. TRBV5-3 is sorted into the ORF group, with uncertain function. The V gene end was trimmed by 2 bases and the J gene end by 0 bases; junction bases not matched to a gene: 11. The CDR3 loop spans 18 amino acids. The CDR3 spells CARSLNKGQSLSYNEQFF. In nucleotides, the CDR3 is TGTGCCAGAAGCTTAAACAAGGGACAGTCCCTCTCCTACAATGAGCAGTTCTTC.

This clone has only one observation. CDR3: CASSPGLARETQYF. The CDR3 DNA sequence: TGTGCCAGCAGCCCCGGACTAGCTAGGGAGACCCAGTACTTC. This sequence joins TRBV7-2 and TRBJ2-5; 8 bases match TRBD2. This CDR3 has 14 residues. Germline CDR1 reads SGHTA; CDR2 reads FQGNSA. Unmatched junction bases numbered 7, after V lost 5 bases and J lost 5 bases.

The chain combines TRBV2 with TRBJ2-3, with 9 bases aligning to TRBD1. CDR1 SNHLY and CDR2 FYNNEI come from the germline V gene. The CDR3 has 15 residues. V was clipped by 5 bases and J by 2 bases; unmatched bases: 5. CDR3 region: CASSMTGGPTDTQYF. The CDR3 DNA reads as TGTGCCAGCAGTATGACAGGGGGACCCACAGATACGCAGTATTTT.

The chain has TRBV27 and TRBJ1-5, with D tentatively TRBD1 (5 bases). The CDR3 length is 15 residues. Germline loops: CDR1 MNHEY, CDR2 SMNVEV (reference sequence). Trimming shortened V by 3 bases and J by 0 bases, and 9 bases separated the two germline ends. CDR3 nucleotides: TGTGCCAGCAGTTTTGGTCAGGGTAGCAATCAGCCCCAGCATTTT. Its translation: CASSFGQGSNQPQHF.

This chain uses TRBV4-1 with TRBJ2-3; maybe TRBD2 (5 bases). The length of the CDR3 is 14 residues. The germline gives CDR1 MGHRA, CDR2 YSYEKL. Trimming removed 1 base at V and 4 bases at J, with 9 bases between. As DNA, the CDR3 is TGCGCCAGCAGCCAAGGCCCCGGGGCAGATACGCAGTATTTT. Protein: CASSQGPGADTQYF.

The CDR3 bases are TGTGCCAGCAGTTCTGACGGGAGGGGGGATACGCAGTATTTT. Its translation is CASSSDGRGDTQYF. The genes are TRBV9 and TRBJ2-3; TRBD2 matches 8 bases. The CDR3 consists of 14 residues. Germline CDR1 and CDR2: SGDLS and YYNGEE. V dropped 5 bases and J dropped 6; count of bases not matched to a gene: 8.

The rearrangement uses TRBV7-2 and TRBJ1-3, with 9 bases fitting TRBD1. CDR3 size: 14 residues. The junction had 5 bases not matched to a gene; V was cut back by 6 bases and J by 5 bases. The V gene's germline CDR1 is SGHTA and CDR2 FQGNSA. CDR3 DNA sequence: TGTGCCAGCAGTCCTGACAGGGGGAGAAACACCATATATTTT. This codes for CASSPDRGRNTIYF.

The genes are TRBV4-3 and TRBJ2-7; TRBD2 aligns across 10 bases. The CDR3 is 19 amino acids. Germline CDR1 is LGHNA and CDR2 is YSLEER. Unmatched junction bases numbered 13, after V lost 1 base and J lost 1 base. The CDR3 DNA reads TGCGCCAGCAGCCAAGTGTTAAGCGGGAGGGTGATCAGGTCCTACGAGCAGTACTTC. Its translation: CASSQVLSGRVIRSYEQYF.

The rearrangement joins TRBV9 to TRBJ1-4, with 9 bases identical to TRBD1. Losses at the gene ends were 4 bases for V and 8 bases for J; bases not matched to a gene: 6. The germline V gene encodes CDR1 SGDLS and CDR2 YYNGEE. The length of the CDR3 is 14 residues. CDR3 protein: CASSSGTGSEKLFF. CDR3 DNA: TGTGCCAGCAGCTCCGGGACAGGGTCGGAAAAACTGTTTTTT.

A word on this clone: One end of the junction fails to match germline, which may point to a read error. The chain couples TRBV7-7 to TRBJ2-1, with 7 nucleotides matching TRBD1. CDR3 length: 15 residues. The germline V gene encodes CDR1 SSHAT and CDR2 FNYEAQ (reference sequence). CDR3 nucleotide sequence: TGTGCTAGCAGCGCGGATGGGGGACAGTACAATGAGCAGTTCTTC. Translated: CASSADGGQYNEQFF.

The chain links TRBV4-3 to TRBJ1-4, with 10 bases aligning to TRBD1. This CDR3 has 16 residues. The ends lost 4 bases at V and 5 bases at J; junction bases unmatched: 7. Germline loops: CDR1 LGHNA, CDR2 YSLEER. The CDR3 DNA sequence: TGCGCCAGCAGCCGAAGACCGGGACAGGGGAATGAAAAACTGTTTTTT. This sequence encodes CASSRRPGQGNEKLFF.

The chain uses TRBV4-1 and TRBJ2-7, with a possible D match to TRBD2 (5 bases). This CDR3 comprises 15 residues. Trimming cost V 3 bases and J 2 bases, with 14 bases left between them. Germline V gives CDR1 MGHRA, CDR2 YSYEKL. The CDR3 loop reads CASSHQAGETYEQYF. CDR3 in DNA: TGCGCCAGCAGCCATCAGGCGGGTGAAACCTACGAGCAGTACTTC.

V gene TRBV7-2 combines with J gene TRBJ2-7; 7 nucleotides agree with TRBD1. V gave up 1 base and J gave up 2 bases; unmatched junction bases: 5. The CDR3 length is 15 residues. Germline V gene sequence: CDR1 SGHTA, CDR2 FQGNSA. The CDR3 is CASSLDRGRPYEQYF. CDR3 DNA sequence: TGTGCCAGCAGCTTAGACAGGGGCCGACCCTACGAGCAGTACTTC.

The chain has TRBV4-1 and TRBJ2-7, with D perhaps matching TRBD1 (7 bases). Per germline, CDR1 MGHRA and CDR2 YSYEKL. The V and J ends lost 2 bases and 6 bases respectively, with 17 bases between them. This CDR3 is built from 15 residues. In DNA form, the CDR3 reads TGCGCCAGCAGCCAAATACCGACTAGGGGGCTCGAGCAGTACTTC. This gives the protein CASSQIPTRGLEQYF.

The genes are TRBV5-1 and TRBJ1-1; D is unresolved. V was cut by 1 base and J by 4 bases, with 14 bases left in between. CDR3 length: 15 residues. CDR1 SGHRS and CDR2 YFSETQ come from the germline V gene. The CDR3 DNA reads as TGCGCCAGCAGCTTGTACCCATCTAGCGGCACTGAAGCTTTCTTT. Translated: CASSLYPSSGTEAFF.